This T cell receptor beta chain was sequenced during a study of blood T cells in healthy people across ages. With regard to this clonotype: Antigen: not known.

The J segment lost 4 bases and the V segment lost 7 bases, leaving 11 bases of the junction unmatched. Per germline, CDR1 SGHTA and CDR2 FQGNSA. CDR3 length equals 15 residues. The authors ran a second PCR of about 6 to 11 cycles using a sample-barcoded 5' primer and a J-beta primer mix. One entry per CDR3 protein, called by TCRdb with MiXCR from the 5' RACE reads. The sample holds about 1.4 million distinct CDR3 sequences, roughly 60% seen once. Whole-study results and caveats: Diversity of TCR beta per million T cells declined in a roughly linear way with age. Estimated diversity that came from one million T cells was considered an underestimate.

This receptor was identified in a man aged 18-30 years in good health. Source material: blood. The genes are TRBV7-2 and TRBJ2-5; 8 bases align to TRBD2. CDR3 sequence reads: CASKFSGGAPETQYF. CDR3 nucleotides: TGTGCCAGCAAGTTTTCCGGGGGGGCCCCAGAGACCCAGTACTTC. Looking up the rest from reference TRBV7-2 and TRBJ2-5 gives the full variable domain: GAGVSQSPSNKVTEKGKDVELRCDPISGHTALYWYRQSLGQGLEFLIYFQGNSAPDKSGLPSDRFSAERTGGSVSTLTIQRTQQEDSAVYLCASKFSGGAPETQYFGPGTRLLVL.